This TCR beta chain was captured in a study of human T cells and chemical hapten exposure (dated by TCRdb to the early 2020s). Turning to the overall study: For sensitization, 2% DPC in acetone was applied to a roughly 2 cm by roughly 2 cm area of upper inner arm skin. Patients additionally received weekly therapeutic DPC doses to the scalp throughout the roughly 25-week study period. Patch testing on the upper back used Finn chambers containing 0.01% DPC, with scoring done after 6 days according to International Contact Dermatitis Research Group standards. The patient cohort, mostly female, included alopecia areata with under or over 50% scalp involvement, alopecia totalis and alopecia universalis. Libraries were pooled for sequencing, and variation in per-sample TCR yields was attributed mainly to small differences in library volumes within the pool. The study tracked peripheral blood TCR repertoire changes in vivo during primary and secondary sensitization to the hapten diphenylcyclopropenone (DPC) in alopecia patients. Patient blood was sampled pre-sensitization (week 0) and at 2, 6 and about 24 weeks after DPC sensitization. About 27 alopecia patients gave blood for TCR sequencing at one to four time points (pre-sensitization, 2, 6 and 24 weeks).

General conclusions and limits of the study: Expanded TCRs formed significantly more large CDR3 similarity clusters than pre-sensitization or healthy control sets, consistent with antigen-driven responses. Patch test score correlated positively with the number of PT1 expanded TCRs, reaching significance at thresholds 8, 16 and 32 but not at 4. DPC sensitization did not change the number of TCRs with a frequency above 1 in 1000, and there was no evidence of changes in global repertoire structure. Alopecia, a presumed autoimmune disease, was present in all patients, so the immune response of the patients might differ from that of healthy individuals. After repeated subsampling, the strength of the expansion versus patch-test correlation and the threshold at which it became significant changed.

The time point label of this sample denotes: patch test 3, about 24 weeks after DPC sensitization. In light of the paper, this sample's treatment or condition label describes: therapeutic diphenylcyclopropenone sensitization with weekly scalp DPC. Blood at each patch-test visit was drawn before the patch test was applied. Patients were considered eligible if aged 18 to 70, diagnosed with alopecia and deemed suitable for DPC therapy, and patients were excluded if pregnant. Total RNA was extracted from unfractionated whole blood collected in Tempus Blood RNA tubes. There are a few counts of this clonotype. No cognate antigen has been identified for it. No base quality values were provided; no much bigger clone lies one nucleotide off. Library preparation was by RACE. Sequencing was carried out with a NextSeq 500. Library preparation attached unique molecular identifiers to individual cDNA molecules for quantitative, reproducible TCR counting. Both TCR alpha and TCR beta chains were sequenced from each blood RNA sample. On the authors' methods: The median number of TCRs per sample was approximately 98,000, ranging from about 20,000 to 690,600. V, J and CDR3 annotation of the TCR reads was carried out using the Decombinator software suite. To make PS versus PT1 abundance plots, every sample was subsampled to the same number of TCRs (28,000). TCRs were defined as expanded if absent before sensitization and observed at least eight times at the 2-week time point. Through fastp at Q25 and MiXCR, TCRdb rebuilt clones from the public reads, retaining in-frame beta chains. A single entry per CDR3 protein holds the most common genes and DNA from its merged rows. What appears here as the V and J calls and clone size reflects TCRdb's work, not the paper's. The sample includes 82,000 or so distinct CDR3 sequences, with approximately 13% observed a single time. Jointly, the top ten make up about 5.7% of the sample.

The germline V gene supplies CDR1 MNHEY and CDR2 SVGAGI. V loses 6 bases, J loses 7 bases, and the germline ends lie 19 bases apart. Including cysteine and phenylalanine, the CDR3 has 14 amino acids. Just the 42-base CDR3 DNA is kept, in frame starting at base 1. The clonotype was recovered from a woman aged 45-60 years with alopecia areata. Some clones in this sample may be carry-over from other donors' samples. This receptor chain uses TRBV6-5 and TRBJ2-7, and the D gene may be TRBD2, 5 bases matching. The sample in question was whole blood, obtained in connection with sensitization to the hapten diphenylcyclopropenone (DPC). The nucleotide sequence reads TGTGCCAGCAGCCTGGACTGGAATCTACGGGAGCAGTACTTC. Translated, it reads CASSLDWNLREQYF.